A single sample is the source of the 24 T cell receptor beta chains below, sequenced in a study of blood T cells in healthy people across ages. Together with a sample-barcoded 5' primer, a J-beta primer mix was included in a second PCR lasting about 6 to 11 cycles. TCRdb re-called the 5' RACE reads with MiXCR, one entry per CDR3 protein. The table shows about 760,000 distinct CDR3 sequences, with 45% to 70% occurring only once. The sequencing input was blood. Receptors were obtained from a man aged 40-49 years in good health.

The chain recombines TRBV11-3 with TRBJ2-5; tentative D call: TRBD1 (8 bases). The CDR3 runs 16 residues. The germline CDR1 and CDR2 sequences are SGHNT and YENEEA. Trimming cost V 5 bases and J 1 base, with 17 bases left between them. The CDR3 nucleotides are TGTGCCAGCAGCGGGGGGGAAGGGACAGGCCAAGAGACCCAGTACTTC. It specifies CASSGGEGTGQETQYF.

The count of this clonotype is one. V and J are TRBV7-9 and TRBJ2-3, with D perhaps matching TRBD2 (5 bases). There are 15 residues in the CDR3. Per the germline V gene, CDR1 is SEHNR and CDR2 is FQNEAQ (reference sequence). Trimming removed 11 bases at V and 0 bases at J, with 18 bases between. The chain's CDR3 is CAGLPRGGSTDTQYF. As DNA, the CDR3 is TGTGCCGGCCTACCCCGGGGTGGTAGCACAGATACGCAGTATTTT.

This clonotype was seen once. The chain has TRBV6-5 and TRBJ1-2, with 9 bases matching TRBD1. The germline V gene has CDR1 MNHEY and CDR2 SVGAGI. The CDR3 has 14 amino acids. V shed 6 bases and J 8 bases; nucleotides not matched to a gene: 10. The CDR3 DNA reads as TGTGCCAGCAGCCAAAGGGGACAGGGAAGCGGCTACACCTTC. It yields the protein CASSQRGQGSGYTF.

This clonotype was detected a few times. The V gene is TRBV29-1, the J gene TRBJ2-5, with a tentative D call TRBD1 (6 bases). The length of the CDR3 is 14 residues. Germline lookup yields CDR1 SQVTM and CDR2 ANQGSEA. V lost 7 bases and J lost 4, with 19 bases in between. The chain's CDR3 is CSAALFRGGETQYF. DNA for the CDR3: TGCAGCGCCGCCTTATTCAGGGGCGGAGAGACCCAGTACTTC.

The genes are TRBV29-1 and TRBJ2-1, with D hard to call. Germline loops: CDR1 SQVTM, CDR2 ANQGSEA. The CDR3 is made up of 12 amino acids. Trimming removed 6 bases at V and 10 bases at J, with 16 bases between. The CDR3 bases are TGCAGCGTGGCGAGACCTCCCTACGAGCAGTTCTTC. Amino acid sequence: CSVARPPYEQFF.

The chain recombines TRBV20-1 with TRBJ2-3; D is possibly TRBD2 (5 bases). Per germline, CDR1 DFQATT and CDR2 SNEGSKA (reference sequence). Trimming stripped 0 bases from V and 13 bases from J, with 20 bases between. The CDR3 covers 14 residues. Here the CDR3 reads CSARDPYLPAEKYF. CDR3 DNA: TGCAGTGCTAGAGATCCGTATCTTCCAGCGGAGAAGTATTTT.

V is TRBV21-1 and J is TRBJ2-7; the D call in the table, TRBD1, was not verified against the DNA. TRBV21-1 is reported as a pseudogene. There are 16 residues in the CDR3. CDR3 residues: CASSTTNRDRGREQYF. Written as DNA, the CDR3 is TGTGCCAGCAGCACAACCAACCGGGACAGGGGAAGGGAGCAGTACTTC.

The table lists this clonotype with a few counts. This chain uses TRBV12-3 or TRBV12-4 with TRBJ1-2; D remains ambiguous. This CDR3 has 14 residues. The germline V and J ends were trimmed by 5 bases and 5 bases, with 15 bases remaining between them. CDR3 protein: CASSPATASYGYTF. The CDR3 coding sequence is TGTGCCAGCAGTCCCGCCACAGCTTCTTATGGCTACACCTTC.

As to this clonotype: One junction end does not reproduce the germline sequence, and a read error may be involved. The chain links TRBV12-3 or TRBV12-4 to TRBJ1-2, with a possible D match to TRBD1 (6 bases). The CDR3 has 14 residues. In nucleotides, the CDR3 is TGCGCCAGCAGTTTACGGGGGGCTGGCTATGGCTACACCTTC. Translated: CASSLRGAGYGYTF.

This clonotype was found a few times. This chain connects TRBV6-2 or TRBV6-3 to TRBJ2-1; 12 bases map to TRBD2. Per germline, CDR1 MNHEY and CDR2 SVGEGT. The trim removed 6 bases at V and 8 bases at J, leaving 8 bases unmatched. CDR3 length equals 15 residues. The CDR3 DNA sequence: TGTGCCAGCAGCCTCCTAGCGGGAGGGACCGATGAGCAGTTCTTC. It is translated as CASSLLAGGTDEQFF.

In nucleotides, the CDR3 is TGTGCCAGCAGCTTGGGGTTAGGGGGCGGCAATCAGCCCCAGCATTTT. As protein: CASSLGLGGGNQPQHF. This rearrangement joins TRBV5-6 to TRBJ1-5; TRBD1 matches at 7 bases. The CDR3 runs 16 residues. With V trimmed by 0 bases and J by 2 bases, 5 bases remained unmatched. Germline lookup yields CDR1 SGHDT and CDR2 YYEEEE. Based on the CDR3 plus reference TRBV5-6 and TRBJ1-5, the full variable domain is DAGVTQSPTHLIKTRGQQVTLRCSPKSGHDTVSWYQQALGQGPQFIFQYYEEEERQRGNFPDRFSGHQFPNYSSELNVNALLLGDSALYLCASSLGLGGGNQPQHFGDGTRLSIL.

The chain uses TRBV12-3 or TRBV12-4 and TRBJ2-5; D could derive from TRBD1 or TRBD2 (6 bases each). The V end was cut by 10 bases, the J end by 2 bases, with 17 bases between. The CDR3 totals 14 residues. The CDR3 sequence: CATYGGTRQETQYF. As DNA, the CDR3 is TGTGCCACCTACGGCGGGACAAGACAAGAGACCCAGTACTTC.

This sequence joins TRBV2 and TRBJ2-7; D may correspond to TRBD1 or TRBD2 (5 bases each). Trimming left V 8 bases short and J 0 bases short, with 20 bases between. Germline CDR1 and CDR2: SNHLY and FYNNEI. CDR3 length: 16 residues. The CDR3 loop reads CASLPRRGVISYEQYF. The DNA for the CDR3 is TGTGCCAGCTTACCCAGAAGGGGAGTTATCTCCTACGAGCAGTACTTC.

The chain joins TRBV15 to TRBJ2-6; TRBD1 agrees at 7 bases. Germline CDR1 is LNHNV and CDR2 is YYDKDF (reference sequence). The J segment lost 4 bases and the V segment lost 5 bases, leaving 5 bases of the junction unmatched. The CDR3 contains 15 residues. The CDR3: CATSERGLGANVLTF. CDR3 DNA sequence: TGTGCCACCAGCGAGAGGGGGCTCGGGGCCAACGTCCTGACTTTC.

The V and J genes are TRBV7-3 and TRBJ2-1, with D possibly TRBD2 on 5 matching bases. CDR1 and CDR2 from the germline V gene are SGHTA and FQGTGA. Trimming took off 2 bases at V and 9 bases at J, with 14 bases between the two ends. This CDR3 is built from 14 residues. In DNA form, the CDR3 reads TGTGCCAGCAGCTTAGGACCCCTAGCCTCTGAGCAGTTCTTC. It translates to CASSLGPLASEQFF. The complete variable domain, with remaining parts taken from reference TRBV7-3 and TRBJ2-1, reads GAGVSQTPSNKVTEKGKYVELRCDPISGHTALYWYRQSLGQGPEFLIYFQGTGAADDSGLPNDRFFAVRPEGSVSTLKIQRTERGDSAVYLCASSLGPLASEQFFGPGTRLTVL.

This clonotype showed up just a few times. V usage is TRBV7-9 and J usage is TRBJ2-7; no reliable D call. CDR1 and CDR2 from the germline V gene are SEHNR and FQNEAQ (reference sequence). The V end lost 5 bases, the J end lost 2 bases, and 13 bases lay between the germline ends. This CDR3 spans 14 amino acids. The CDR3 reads CASSDKRTTYEQYF. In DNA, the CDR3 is TGTGCCAGCAGCGATAAGCGCACAACCTACGAGCAGTACTTC.

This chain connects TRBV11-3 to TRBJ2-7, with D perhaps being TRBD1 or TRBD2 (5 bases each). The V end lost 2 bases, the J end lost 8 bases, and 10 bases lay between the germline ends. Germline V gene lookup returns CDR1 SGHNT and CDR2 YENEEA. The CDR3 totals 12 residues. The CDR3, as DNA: TGTGCCAGCAGCTTATCAGGGAGCCAGCAGTACTTC. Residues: CASSLSGSQQYF.

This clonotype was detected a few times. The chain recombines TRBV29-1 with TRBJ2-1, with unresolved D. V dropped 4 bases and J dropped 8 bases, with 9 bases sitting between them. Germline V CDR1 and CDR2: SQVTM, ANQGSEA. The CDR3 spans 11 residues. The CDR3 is CSVGFFDEQFF. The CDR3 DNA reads TGCAGCGTTGGATTCTTCGATGAGCAGTTCTTC.

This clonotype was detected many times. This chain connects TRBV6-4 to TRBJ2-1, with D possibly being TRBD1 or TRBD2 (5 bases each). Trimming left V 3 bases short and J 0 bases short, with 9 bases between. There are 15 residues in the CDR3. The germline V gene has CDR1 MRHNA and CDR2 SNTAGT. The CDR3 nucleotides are TGTGCCAGCAGTGAGGGGGATAGCTCCTACAATGAGCAGTTCTTC. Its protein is CASSEGDSSYNEQFF.

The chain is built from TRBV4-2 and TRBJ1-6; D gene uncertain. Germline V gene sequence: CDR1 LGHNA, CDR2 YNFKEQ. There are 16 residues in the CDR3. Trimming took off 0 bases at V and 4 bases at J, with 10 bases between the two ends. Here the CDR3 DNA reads TGTGCCAGCAGCCAAGAGACCGATCCTTATAATTCACCCCTCCACTTT. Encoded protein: CASSQETDPYNSPLHF.

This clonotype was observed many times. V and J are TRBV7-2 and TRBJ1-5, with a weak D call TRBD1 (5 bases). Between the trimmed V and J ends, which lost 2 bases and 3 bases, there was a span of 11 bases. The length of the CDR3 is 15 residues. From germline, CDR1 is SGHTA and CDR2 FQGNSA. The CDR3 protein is CASSLLGGNNQPQHF. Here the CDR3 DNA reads TGTGCCAGCAGCTTACTTGGGGGGAACAATCAGCCCCAGCATTTT. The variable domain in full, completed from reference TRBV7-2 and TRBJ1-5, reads GAGVSQSPSNKVTEKGKDVELRCDPISGHTALYWYRQSLGQGLEFLIYFQGNSAPDKSGLPSDRFSAERTGGSVSTLTIQRTQQEDSAVYLCASSLLGGNNQPQHFGDGTRLSIL.

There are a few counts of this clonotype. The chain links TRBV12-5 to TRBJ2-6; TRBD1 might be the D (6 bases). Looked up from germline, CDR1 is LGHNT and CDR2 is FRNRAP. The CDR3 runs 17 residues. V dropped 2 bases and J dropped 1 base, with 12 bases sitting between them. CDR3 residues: CASGLIITGSGANVLTF. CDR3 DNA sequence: TGTGCTAGTGGTTTGATCATAACAGGGTCTGGGGCCAACGTCCTGACTTTC. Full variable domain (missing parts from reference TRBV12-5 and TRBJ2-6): DARVTQTPRHKVTEMGQEVTMRCQPILGHNTVFWYRQTMMQGLELLAYFRNRAPLDDSGMPKDRFSAEMPDATLATLKIQPSEPRDSAVYFCASGLIITGSGANVLTFGAGSRLTVL.

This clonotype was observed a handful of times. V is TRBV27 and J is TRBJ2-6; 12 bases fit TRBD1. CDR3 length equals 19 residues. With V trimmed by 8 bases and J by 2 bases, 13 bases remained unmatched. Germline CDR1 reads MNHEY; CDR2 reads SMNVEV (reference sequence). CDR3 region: CASGSPYRDRGPGANVLTF. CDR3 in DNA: TGTGCCAGCGGATCACCATACCGGGACAGGGGGCCTGGGGCCAACGTCCTGACTTTC.

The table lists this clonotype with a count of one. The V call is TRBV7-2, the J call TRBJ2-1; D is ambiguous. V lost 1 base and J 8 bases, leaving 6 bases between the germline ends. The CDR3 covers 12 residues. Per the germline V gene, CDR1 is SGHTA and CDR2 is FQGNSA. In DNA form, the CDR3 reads TGTGCCAGCAGCTTAGATTACGATGAGCAGTTCTTC. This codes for CASSLDYDEQFF.